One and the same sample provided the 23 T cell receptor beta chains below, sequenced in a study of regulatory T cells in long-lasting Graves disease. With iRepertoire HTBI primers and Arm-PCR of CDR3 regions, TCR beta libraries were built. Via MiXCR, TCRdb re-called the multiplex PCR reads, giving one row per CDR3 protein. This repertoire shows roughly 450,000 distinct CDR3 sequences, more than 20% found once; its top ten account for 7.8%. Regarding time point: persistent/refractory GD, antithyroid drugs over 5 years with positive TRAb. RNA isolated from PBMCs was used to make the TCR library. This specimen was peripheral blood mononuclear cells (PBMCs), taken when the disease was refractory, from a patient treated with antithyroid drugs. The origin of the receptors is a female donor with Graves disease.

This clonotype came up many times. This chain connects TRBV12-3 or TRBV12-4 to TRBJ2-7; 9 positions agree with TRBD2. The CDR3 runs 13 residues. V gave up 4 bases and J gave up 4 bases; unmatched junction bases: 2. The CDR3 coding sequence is TGTGCCAGCAGTTCTAGCGGGGAGTACGAGCAGTACTTC. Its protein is CASSSSGEYEQYF.

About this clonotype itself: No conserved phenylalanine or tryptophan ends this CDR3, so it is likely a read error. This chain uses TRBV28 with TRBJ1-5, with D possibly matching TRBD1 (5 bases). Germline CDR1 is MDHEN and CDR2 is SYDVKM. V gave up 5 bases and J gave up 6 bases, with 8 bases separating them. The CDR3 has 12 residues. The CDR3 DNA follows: TGTGCCAGCAGTCGGGGGAGTCAGCCCCAGCATCTT. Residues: CASSRGSQPQHL.

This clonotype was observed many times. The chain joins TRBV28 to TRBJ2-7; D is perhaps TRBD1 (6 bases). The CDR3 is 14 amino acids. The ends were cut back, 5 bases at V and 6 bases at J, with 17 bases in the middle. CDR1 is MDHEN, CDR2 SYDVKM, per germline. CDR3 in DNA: TGTGCCAGCAGTAGGACAGTTGAGACCTCCGAGCAGTACTTC. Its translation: CASSRTVETSEQYF. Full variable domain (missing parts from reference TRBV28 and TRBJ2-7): DVKVTQSSRYLVKRTGEKVFLECVQDMDHENMFWYRQDPGLGLRLIYFSYDVKMKEKGDIPEGYSVSREKKERFSLILESASTNQTSMYLCASSRTVETSEQYFGPGTRLTVT.

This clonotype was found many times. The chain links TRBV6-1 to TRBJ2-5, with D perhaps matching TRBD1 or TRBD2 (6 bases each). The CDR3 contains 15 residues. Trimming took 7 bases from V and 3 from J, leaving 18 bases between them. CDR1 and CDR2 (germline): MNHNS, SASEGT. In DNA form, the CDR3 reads TGTGCCAGCACCCTAAAAAGGGGGGAAAAAGAGACCCAGTACTTC. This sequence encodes CASTLKRGEKETQYF.

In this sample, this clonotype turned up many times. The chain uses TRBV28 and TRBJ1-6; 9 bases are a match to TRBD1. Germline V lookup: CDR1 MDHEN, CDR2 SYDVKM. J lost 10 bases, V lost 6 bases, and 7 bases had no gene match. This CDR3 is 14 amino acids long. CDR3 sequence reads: CASRGQGMGSPLHF. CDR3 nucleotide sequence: TGTGCCAGCAGGGGACAGGGAATGGGATCACCCCTCCACTTT.

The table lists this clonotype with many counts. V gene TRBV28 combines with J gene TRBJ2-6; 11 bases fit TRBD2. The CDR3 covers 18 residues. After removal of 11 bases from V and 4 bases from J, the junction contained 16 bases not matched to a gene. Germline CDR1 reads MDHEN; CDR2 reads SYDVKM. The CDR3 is CASTNWGLADDGANVLTF. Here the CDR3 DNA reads TGTGCCTCCACCAATTGGGGACTAGCGGACGACGGGGCCAACGTCCTGACTTTC.

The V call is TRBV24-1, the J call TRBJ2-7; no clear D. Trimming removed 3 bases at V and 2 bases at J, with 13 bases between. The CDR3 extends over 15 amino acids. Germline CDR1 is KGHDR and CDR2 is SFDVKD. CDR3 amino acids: CATSDAADLTYEQYF. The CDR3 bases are TGTGCCACCAGTGATGCGGCAGATCTAACCTACGAGCAGTACTTC.

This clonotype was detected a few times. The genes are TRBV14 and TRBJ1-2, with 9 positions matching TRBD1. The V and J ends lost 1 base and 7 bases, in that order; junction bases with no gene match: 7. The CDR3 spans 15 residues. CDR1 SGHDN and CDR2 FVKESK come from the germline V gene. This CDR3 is CASSQVPGTGSGYTF. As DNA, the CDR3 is TGTGCCAGCAGCCAAGTCCCCGGGACAGGGTCTGGCTACACCTTC.

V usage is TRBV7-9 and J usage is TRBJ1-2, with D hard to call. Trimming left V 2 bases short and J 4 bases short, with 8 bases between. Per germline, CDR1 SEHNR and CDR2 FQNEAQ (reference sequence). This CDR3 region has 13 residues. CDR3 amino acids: CASSLRASYGYTF. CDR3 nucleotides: TGTGCCAGCAGCTTACGGGCTAGCTATGGCTACACCTTC.

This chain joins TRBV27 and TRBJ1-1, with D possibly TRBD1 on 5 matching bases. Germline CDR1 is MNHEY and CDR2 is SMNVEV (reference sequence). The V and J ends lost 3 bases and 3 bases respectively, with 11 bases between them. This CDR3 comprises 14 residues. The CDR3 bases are TGTGCCAGCAGTTTCGGGGCTGGGTACACTGAAGCTTTCTTT. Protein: CASSFGAGYTEAFF.

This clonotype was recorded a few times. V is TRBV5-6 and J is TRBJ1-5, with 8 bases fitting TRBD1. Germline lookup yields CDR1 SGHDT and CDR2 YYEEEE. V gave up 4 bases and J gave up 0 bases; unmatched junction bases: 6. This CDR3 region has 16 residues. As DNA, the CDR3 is TGTGCCAGCAGCCGGGACAGGCGATATAGCAATCAGCCCCAGCATTTT. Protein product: CASSRDRRYSNQPQHF.

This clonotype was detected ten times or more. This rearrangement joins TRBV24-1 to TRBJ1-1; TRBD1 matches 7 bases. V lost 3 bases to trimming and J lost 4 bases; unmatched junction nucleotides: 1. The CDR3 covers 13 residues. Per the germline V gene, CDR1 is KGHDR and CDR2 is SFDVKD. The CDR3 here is CATSDRQGTEAFF. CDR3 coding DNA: TGTGCCACCAGTGATCGACAGGGCACTGAAGCTTTCTTT.

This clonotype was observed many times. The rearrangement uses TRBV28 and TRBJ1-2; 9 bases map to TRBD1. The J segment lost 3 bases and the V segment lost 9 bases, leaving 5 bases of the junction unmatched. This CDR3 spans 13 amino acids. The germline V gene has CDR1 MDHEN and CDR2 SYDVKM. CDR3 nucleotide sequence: TGTGCCAGTGAACAGGGGGCTTACTATGGCTACACCTTC. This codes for CASEQGAYYGYTF.

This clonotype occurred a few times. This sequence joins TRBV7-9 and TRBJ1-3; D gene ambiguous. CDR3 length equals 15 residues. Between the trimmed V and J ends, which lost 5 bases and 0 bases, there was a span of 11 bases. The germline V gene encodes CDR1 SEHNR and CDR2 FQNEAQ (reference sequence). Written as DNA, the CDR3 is TGTGCCAGCAGCCCCATCATGAGCTCTGGAAACACCATATATTTT. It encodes CASSPIMSSGNTIYF.

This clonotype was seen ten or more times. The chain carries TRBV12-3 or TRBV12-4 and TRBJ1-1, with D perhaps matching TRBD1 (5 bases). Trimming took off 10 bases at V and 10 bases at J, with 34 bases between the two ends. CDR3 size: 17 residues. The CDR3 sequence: CATADSLTGTAKEIAFF. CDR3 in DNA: TGTGCCACCGCTGACAGCCTAACCGGGACTGCCAAAGAGATAGCTTTCTTT.

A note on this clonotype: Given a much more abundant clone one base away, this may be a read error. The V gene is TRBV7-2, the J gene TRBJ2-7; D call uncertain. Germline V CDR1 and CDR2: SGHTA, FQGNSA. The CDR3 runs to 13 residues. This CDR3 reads CASSPPSPYERYF. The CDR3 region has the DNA TGTGCCAGCAGCCCTCCGTCCCCCTACGAGCGGTACTTC. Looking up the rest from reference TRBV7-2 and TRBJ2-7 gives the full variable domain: GAGVSQSPSNKVTEKGKDVELRCDPISGHTALYWYRQSLGQGLEFLIYFQGNSAPDKSGLPSDRFSAERTGGSVSTLTIQRTQQEDSAVYLCASSPPSPYERYFGPGTRLTVT.

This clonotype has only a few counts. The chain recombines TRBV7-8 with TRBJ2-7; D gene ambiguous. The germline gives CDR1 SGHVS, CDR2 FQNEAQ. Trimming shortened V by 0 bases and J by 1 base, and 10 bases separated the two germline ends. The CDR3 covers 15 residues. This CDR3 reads CASSLALQKSYEQYF. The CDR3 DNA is TGTGCCAGCAGCTTAGCGCTACAGAAGTCCTACGAGCAGTACTTC. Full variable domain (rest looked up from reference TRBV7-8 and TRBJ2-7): GAGVSQSPRYKVAKRGQDVALRCDPISGHVSLFWYQQALGQGPEFLTYFQNEAQLDKSGLPSDRFFAERPEGSVSTLKIQRTQQEDSAVYLCASSLALQKSYEQYFGPGTRLTVT.

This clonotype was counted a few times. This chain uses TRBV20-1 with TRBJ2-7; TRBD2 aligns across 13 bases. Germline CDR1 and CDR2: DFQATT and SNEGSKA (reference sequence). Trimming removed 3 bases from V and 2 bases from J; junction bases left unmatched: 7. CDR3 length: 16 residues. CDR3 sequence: CSASPGLAGRTYEQYF. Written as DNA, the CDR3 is TGCAGTGCTAGCCCGGGACTAGCGGGACGGACCTACGAGCAGTACTTC.

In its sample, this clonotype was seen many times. CDR3 in DNA: TGTGCCAGCAGTGAGTCAGCAGGGTGGGTCTATGGCTACACCTTC. Amino acids: CASSESAGWVYGYTF. The V gene is TRBV2, the J gene TRBJ1-2, with D possibly TRBD1 on 5 matching bases. Germline CDR1 and CDR2: SNHLY and FYNNEI. The V end lost 3 bases, the J end lost 4 bases, and 15 bases lay between the germline ends. The CDR3 runs to 15 residues. The variable domain in full, with the rest retrieved from reference TRBV2 and TRBJ1-2, is EPEVTQTPSHQVTQMGQEVILRCVPISNHLYFYWYRQILGQKVEFLVSFYNNEISEKSEIFDDQFSVERPDGSNFTLKIRSTKLEDSAMYFCASSESAGWVYGYTFGSGTRLTVV.

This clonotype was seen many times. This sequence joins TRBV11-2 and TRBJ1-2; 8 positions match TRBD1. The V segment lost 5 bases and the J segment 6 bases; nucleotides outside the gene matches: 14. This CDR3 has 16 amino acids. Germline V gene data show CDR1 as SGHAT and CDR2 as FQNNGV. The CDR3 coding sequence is TGTGCCAGCAGCCGATTCCCGGACAGGGATAGTGATGGCTACACCTTC. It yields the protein CASSRFPDRDSDGYTF.

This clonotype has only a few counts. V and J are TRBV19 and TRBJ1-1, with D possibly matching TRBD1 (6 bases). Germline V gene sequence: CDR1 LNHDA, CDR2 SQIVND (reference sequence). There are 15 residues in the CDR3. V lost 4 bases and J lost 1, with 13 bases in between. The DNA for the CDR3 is TGTGCCAGTAGTACCGGGACATCTCCGAACACTGAAGCTTTCTTT. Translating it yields CASSTGTSPNTEAFF.

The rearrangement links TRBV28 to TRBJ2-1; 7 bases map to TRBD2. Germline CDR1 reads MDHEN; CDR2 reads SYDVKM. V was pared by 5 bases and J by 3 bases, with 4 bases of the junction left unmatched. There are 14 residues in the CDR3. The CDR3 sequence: CASSPQRDYNEQFF. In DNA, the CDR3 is TGTGCCAGCAGTCCACAGCGGGACTACAATGAGCAGTTCTTC.

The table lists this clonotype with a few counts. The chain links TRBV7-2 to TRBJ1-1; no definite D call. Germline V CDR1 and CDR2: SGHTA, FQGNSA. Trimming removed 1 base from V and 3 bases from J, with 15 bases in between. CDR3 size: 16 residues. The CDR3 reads CASSLVISQPDTEAFF. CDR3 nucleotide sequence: TGTGCCAGCAGCTTAGTTATCAGTCAACCAGACACTGAAGCTTTCTTT.